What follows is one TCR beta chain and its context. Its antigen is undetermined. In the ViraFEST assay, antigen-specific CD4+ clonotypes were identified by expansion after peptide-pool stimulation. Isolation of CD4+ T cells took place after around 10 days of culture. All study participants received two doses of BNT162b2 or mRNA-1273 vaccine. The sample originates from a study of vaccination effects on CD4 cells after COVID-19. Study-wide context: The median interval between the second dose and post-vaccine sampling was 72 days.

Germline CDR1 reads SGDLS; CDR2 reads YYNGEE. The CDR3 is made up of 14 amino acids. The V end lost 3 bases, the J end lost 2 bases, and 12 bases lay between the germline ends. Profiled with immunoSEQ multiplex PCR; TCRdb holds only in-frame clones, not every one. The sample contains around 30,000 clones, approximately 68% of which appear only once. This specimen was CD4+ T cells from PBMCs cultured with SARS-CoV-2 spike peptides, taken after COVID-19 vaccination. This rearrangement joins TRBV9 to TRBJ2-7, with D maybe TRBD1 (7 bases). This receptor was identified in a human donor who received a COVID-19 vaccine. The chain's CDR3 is CASSAGDSTYEQYF. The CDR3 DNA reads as TGTGCCAGCAGCGCGGGGGACAGCACCTACGAGCAGTACTTC.